The 23 T cell receptor beta chains reported below all come from one sample, sequenced in a study of T cell changes during pregnancy in multiple sclerosis. Generated by immunoSEQ multiplex PCR, the TCRdb table keeps only in-frame clones and is missing some. The sample comprises around 20,000 clones, 88% of which are singletons, and roughly 1.3% rests with the top ten. The specimen comprised CD4+ T cells from peripheral blood mononuclear cells, sampled in the first trimester of pregnancy. The receptors shown here come from a female donor in good health, enrolled as a control in a pregnancy study.

The chain employs TRBV27 and TRBJ2-3, with 11 bases that match TRBD2. Germline V lookup: CDR1 MNHEY, CDR2 SMNVEV (reference sequence). The V gene end was trimmed by 6 bases and the J gene end by 6 bases; junction bases not matched to a gene: 5. The CDR3 totals 14 residues. The DNA of the CDR3 is TGTGCCAGCAGCTCAGCTAGCGGGAGGGATACGCAGTATTTT. This gives the protein CASSSASGRDTQYF.

This clone was seen only once. The rearrangement uses TRBV30 and TRBJ1-5; the D gene is possibly TRBD1 (5 bases). V lost 3 bases, J lost 5 bases, and 14 bases lay in between. CDR3 length: 14 amino acids. Germline CDR1 is GTSNPN and CDR2 is SVGIG (reference sequence). CDR3 DNA: TGTGCCTGGAGCCCCGCAGGGTCCCATCAGCCCCAGCATTTT. Translated, it gives CAWSPAGSHQPQHF.

The V gene is TRBV27, the J gene TRBJ1-1; D not certain. Trimming cost V 5 bases and J 2 bases, with 15 bases left between them. The CDR3 totals 15 residues. The germline gives CDR1 MNHEY, CDR2 SMNVEV (reference sequence). CDR3 loop: CASSTHTAHNTEAFF. Here the CDR3 DNA reads TGTGCCAGCAGTACCCACACAGCACACAACACTGAAGCTTTCTTT.

V gene TRBV7-8 combines with J gene TRBJ1-5; D gene uncertain. The germline gives CDR1 SGHVS, CDR2 FQNEAQ. The CDR3 runs 15 residues. Trimming stripped 5 bases from V and 3 bases from J, with 14 bases between. The CDR3 loop reads CASSPPVAVNQPQHF. The CDR3 DNA reads as TGTGCCAGCAGCCCCCCAGTGGCGGTCAATCAGCCCCAGCATTTT. Looking up the rest from reference TRBV7-8 and TRBJ1-5 gives the full variable domain: GAGVSQSPRYKVAKRGQDVALRCDPISGHVSLFWYQQALGQGPEFLTYFQNEAQLDKSGLPSDRFFAERPEGSVSTLKIQRTQQEDSAVYLCASSPPVAVNQPQHFGDGTRLSIL.

The chain recombines TRBV5-1 with TRBJ2-1; TRBD2 matches at 11 bases. The CDR3 has 14 amino acids. Germline assignment: CDR1 SGHRS and CDR2 YFSETQ. V shed 1 base, J shed 10 bases, and the junction held 4 bases outside the gene matches. This CDR3 is CASSLSLAGGEQFF. Here the CDR3 DNA reads TGCGCCAGCAGCTTGTCGCTAGCGGGAGGCGAGCAGTTCTTC.

The rearrangement uses TRBV10-3 and TRBJ1-5; 10 positions agree with TRBD1. The CDR3 is made up of 15 amino acids. Germline CDR1 reads ENHRY; CDR2 reads SYGVKD. J gave up 7 bases and V 0 bases, and 3 bases lay outside the gene matches. CDR3 DNA sequence: TGTGCCATCAGTGAGTCGGGACAGGGGAAACAGCCCCAGCATTTT. Its translation is CAISESGQGKQPQHF.

This chain joins TRBV6-5 and TRBJ2-7, with a tentative D call TRBD2 (5 bases). CDR1 MNHEY and CDR2 SVGAGI come from the germline V gene. CDR3 size: 12 residues. The V and J ends lost 6 bases and 5 bases respectively, with 11 bases between them. In DNA form, the CDR3 reads TGTGCCAGCAGGTCCAGAGGGAACGAGCAGTACTTC. As protein: CASRSRGNEQYF.

About this clone: A read error may account for a junction end that differs from germline. V usage is TRBV7-8 and J usage is TRBJ1-5, with TRBD1 as a possible D gene (5 bases). The CDR3 is 13 amino acids. Per the germline V gene, CDR1 is SGHVS and CDR2 is FQNEAQ. CDR3 sequence reads: CASSFDSSQPQHF. Here the CDR3 DNA reads TGTGCCAGCAGCTTTGACAGCAGTCAGCCCCAGCATTTT.

The rearrangement joins TRBV9 to TRBJ2-5; 11 bases are a match to TRBD2. The CDR3 has 15 amino acids. Trimming removed 3 bases from V and 2 bases from J; junction bases left unmatched: 3. Germline V CDR1 and CDR2: SGDLS, YYNGEE. CDR3 residues: CASSAGTSGQETQYF. The DNA for the CDR3 is TGTGCCAGCAGCGCCGGGACTAGCGGTCAAGAGACCCAGTACTTC.

V usage is TRBV5-1 and J usage is TRBJ1-1, with 10 bases matching TRBD1. CDR1 and CDR2 from the germline V gene are SGHRS and YFSETQ. Trimming at V came to 4 bases and at J to 2 bases, leaving 5 bases not matched to a gene. This CDR3 is built from 15 residues. The chain's CDR3 is CASSKGQGFNTEAFF. The CDR3 DNA follows: TGCGCCAGCAGCAAGGGACAGGGGTTTAACACTGAAGCTTTCTTT. Full variable domain (remainder filled in from reference TRBV5-1 and TRBJ1-1): KAGVTQTPRYLIKTRGQQVTLSCSPISGHRSVSWYQQTPGQGLQFLFEYFSETQRNKGNFPGRFSGRQFSNSRSEMNVSTLELGDSALYLCASSKGQGFNTEAFFGQGTRLTVV.

The gene calls are TRBV7-2 and TRBJ1-5; TRBD1 matches at 8 bases. V lost 4 bases, J lost 6 bases, and 2 bases stayed unmatched. There are 13 residues in the CDR3. Germline V gene sequence: CDR1 SGHTA, CDR2 FQGNSA. The DNA for the CDR3 is TGTGCCAGCAGCTCCAGGGGGCTTCAGCCCCAGCATTTT. Encoded protein: CASSSRGLQPQHF.

The CDR3 reads CASSHSRDHEQYF. The CDR3 DNA is TGCGCCAGCAGCCATTCACGCGATCACGAGCAGTACTTC. The genes are TRBV4-3 and TRBJ2-7; D not certain. In germline, CDR1 is LGHNA, CDR2 YSLEER. This CDR3 has 13 residues. The V gene lost 3 bases and the J gene lost 5 bases, with 11 bases spanning the gap.

This chain connects TRBV6-1 to TRBJ1-1; D not certain. Deletions cut 5 bases from V and 6 bases from J, with 16 bases between. Germline CDR1 reads MNHNS; CDR2 reads SASEGT. This CDR3 contains 14 residues. The CDR3 DNA is TGTGCCAGCAGTAAGACCCAGCCGGAGGCTGAAGCTTTCTTT. As protein: CASSKTQPEAEAFF.

This chain joins TRBV25-1 and TRBJ1-1; D unclear. V dropped 5 bases and J dropped 1 base, with 5 bases sitting between them. In germline, CDR1 is MGHDK, CDR2 SYGVNS. The CDR3 loop spans 12 amino acids. CDR3 bases: TGTGCCAGCAGTTCACAGAACACTGAAGCTTTCTTT. Amino acid sequence: CASSSQNTEAFF.

The chain has TRBV27 and TRBJ2-3; 7 positions agree with TRBD2. The V gene's germline CDR1 is MNHEY and CDR2 SMNVEV (reference sequence). Losses at the gene ends were 5 bases for V and 0 bases for J; bases not matched to a gene: 5. This CDR3 has 15 amino acids. This CDR3 is CASSQLASSTDTQYF. CDR3 nucleotides: TGTGCCAGCAGTCAACTAGCGTCTAGCACAGATACGCAGTATTTT.

This chain connects TRBV4-2 to TRBJ1-1; 9 positions match TRBD1. J was trimmed by 2 bases and V by 0 bases; bases with no gene match: 4. From germline, CDR1 is LGHNA and CDR2 YNFKEQ. CDR3 length equals 16 residues. CDR3 in amino acids: CASSQDGQGFNTEAFF. The CDR3 DNA follows: TGTGCCAGCAGCCAAGATGGACAGGGGTTTAACACTGAAGCTTTCTTT.

This clone was seen just once. V is TRBV6-5 and J is TRBJ2-7; 7 nucleotides agree with TRBD1. Germline values: CDR1 MNHEY, CDR2 SVGAGI. This CDR3 has 13 amino acids. With 5 bases clipped from V and 2 bases from J, the junction kept 3 bases outside the gene matches. This chain's CDR3 is CASSRTGTYEQYF. The DNA of the CDR3 is TGTGCCAGCAGTCGGACAGGCACCTACGAGCAGTACTTC.

The CDR3 nucleotides read TGTGCCAGCAGTGACAGGACAGGGGTCAATGAGCAGTTCTTC. This gives the protein CASSDRTGVNEQFF. This chain joins TRBV6-4 and TRBJ2-1; 9 positions agree with TRBD1. CDR1 MRHNA and CDR2 SNTAGT come from the germline V gene. V shed 2 bases, J shed 6 bases, and the junction held 2 bases outside the gene matches. The CDR3 contains 14 residues.

This chain links TRBV4-3 with TRBJ2-3; 8 positions match TRBD2. CDR1 is LGHNA and CDR2 is YSLEER in the germline V gene. The CDR3 is made up of 17 amino acids. V dropped 3 bases and J dropped 5; count of bases not matched to a gene: 13. The CDR3 DNA reads as TGCGCCAGCAGCCAGCGGATCGGGGGGGCGGGAGAAGATACGCAGTATTTT. Amino acids: CASSQRIGGAGEDTQYF.

In DNA form, the CDR3 reads TGTGCCAGCAGACCAGAACTAACCATGAACACTGAAGCTTTCTTT. It codes for CASRPELTMNTEAFF. The V call is TRBV6-5, the J call TRBJ1-1; D not certain. The CDR3 contains 15 residues. Per germline, CDR1 MNHEY and CDR2 SVGAGI. Trimming pared 6 bases from V and 0 bases from J, leaving 14 bases between.

This chain uses TRBV2 with TRBJ2-3, with D perhaps TRBD1 (5 bases). The CDR3 consists of 13 residues. The germline gives CDR1 SNHLY, CDR2 FYNNEI. Trimming took 6 bases from V and 3 from J, leaving 10 bases between them. CDR3 amino acids: CASRRGLTDTQYF. DNA of the CDR3: TGTGCCAGCAGAAGGGGCCTAACAGATACGCAGTATTTT.

CDR3 coding DNA: TGCGCCAGCAGTGACGGGATTAACTATGGCTACACCTTC. The encoded protein is CASSDGINYGYTF. The V and J genes are TRBV10-2 and TRBJ1-2; D uncertain. This CDR3 has 13 amino acids. CDR1 and CDR2 (germline): WSHSY, SAAADI. The V end was cut by 3 bases, the J end by 1 base, with 6 bases between.

The chain carries TRBV7-2 and TRBJ1-1; possible D gene TRBD1, 5 bases. The CDR3 contains 15 residues. V was cut by 3 bases and J by 0 bases, with 11 bases left in between. Germline-derived CDR1 and CDR2 are SGHTA and FQGNSA. CDR3 sequence (DNA): TGTGCCAGCAGCTTCAAGGGGCTAATGAACACTGAAGCTTTCTTT. It specifies CASSFKGLMNTEAFF.